One sample yielded the 27 T cell receptor beta chains listed below, sequenced in a study of regulatory T cells in long-lasting Graves disease. Relying on iRepertoire HTBI primers and Arm-PCR of CDR3 regions, the team built TCR beta libraries. TCRdb re-derived calls from the multiplex PCR reads in MiXCR, one entry per CDR3 protein. Among under 450,000 distinct CDR3 sequences listed, around 15% were seen once. This sample's time point: newly diagnosed GD, antithyroid drugs for less than 3 months. Isolated PBMC RNA provided the starting material for the TCR library. This sample also appeared in a second study, on T cells in Graves' hyperthyroidism and ophthalmopathy.

The starting material was peripheral blood mononuclear cells (PBMCs), obtained at new diagnosis, from a patient treated with antithyroid drugs. Receptors were obtained from a woman younger than 30 with Graves disease.

This clonotype was recorded at least ten times. The J gene is TRBJ1-6, the V gene TRBV6-2 or TRBV6-3, with D possibly matching TRBD1 (6 bases). This CDR3 comprises 16 residues. Germline CDR1 reads MNHEY; CDR2 reads SVGEGT. The V end lost 2 bases, the J end lost 7 bases, and 15 bases lay between the germline ends. The CDR3 DNA follows: TGTGCCAGCAGTTACAGTGCAGGACAGCTAAATTCACCCCTCCACTTT. The encoded protein is CASSYSAGQLNSPLHF.

There are many counts of this clonotype. The chain combines TRBV3-1 with TRBJ1-2; 7 bases match TRBD1. The length of the CDR3 is 16 residues. V was pared by 5 bases and J by 8 bases, with 17 bases of the junction left unmatched. The V gene's germline CDR1 is LGHDT and CDR2 YNNKEL (reference sequence). The CDR3 region has the DNA TGTGCCAGCAGCTCAAGGAGTCTACAGGGGTCTAACGGCTACACCTTC. Protein product: CASSSRSLQGSNGYTF.

The CDR3 is CASSPNSGTGRERLFF. CDR3 DNA sequence: TGCGCCAGCAGCCCCAACTCCGGGACAGGACGTGAGAGACTGTTTTTT. V is TRBV5-1 and J is TRBJ1-4, with TRBD1 matching 8 bases. Germline CDR1 and CDR2: SGHRS and YFSETQ. V lost 4 bases, J lost 13 bases, and 18 bases stayed unmatched. The CDR3 is made up of 16 amino acids.

This clonotype was detected many times. The CDR3 nucleotides read TGTGCCAGCAGTTTGGCCACGAACACTGAAGCTTTCTTT. It translates to CASSLATNTEAFF. The chain is built from TRBV12-3 or TRBV12-4 and TRBJ1-1; D uncertain. The CDR3 is made up of 13 amino acids. The V end was cut by 3 bases, the J end by 1 base, with 6 bases between.

There are many counts of this clonotype. The chain recombines TRBV28 with TRBJ1-1; D not certain. In germline, CDR1 is MDHEN, CDR2 SYDVKM. V was trimmed by 4 bases and J by 5 bases, leaving 11 bases between them. The CDR3 spans 13 residues. CDR3 sequence (DNA): TGTGCCAGCAGTTCCAATATATTGACTGAAGCTTTCTTT. Its protein is CASSSNILTEAFF.

This clonotype turned up a few times. A much more abundant neighbour one base away suggests this may be a read error. The chain combines TRBV5-1 with TRBJ2-3, with 7 bases fitting TRBD2. Germline values: CDR1 SGHRS, CDR2 YFSETQ. The CDR3 consists of 16 residues. The CDR3 loop reads CASSQVPGLSTGTQYF. CDR3 DNA: TGCGCCAGCAGCCAGGTACCGGGACTATCCACAGGTACGCAGTATTTT.

J is TRBJ1-4 and V is TRBV5-6; 8 bases map to TRBD1. The trim removed 4 bases at V and 13 bases at J, leaving 6 bases unmatched. The CDR3 is made up of 12 amino acids. In germline, CDR1 is SGHDT, CDR2 YYEEEE. The DNA for the CDR3 is TGTGCCAGCAGCCCCGGACAGGGACGACTGTTTTTT. It codes for CASSPGQGRLFF.

This clonotype was detected ten times or more. The V gene is TRBV6-5, the J gene TRBJ1-1; TRBD1 is a possible D gene (6 bases). The CDR3 extends over 14 amino acids. Between the trimmed V and J ends, which lost 2 bases and 0 bases, there was a span of 7 bases. Germline V lookup: CDR1 MNHEY, CDR2 SVGAGI. The CDR3: CASSYGGLNTEAFF. In nucleotides, the CDR3 is TGTGCCAGCAGTTACGGGGGGCTGAACACTGAAGCTTTCTTT.

This clonotype has ten or more counts. Written as DNA, the CDR3 is TGTGCCAGCAGTGCTGACAGGGGGCCCTACAATGAGCAGTTCTTC. This encodes CASSADRGPYNEQFF. The chain recombines TRBV2 with TRBJ2-1; 10 bases agree with TRBD1. Germline CDR1 and CDR2: SNHLY and FYNNEI. This CDR3 is built from 15 residues. V shed 4 bases, J shed 2 bases, and the junction held 2 bases outside the gene matches.

In this sample, this clonotype turned up many times. The chain recombines TRBV28 with TRBJ2-4; no definite D call. CDR1 and CDR2 (germline): MDHEN, SYDVKM. The CDR3 is made up of 16 amino acids. V lost 6 bases, J lost 3 bases, and 18 bases lay in between. CDR3 in DNA: TGTGCCAGCAGCTCTACAGACCCCGTCCACAAAAACATTCAGTACTTC. Amino acid sequence: CASSSTDPVHKNIQYF.

This clonotype was seen ten or more times. The chain uses TRBV27 and TRBJ1-1; D may be TRBD1 (6 bases). The CDR3 contains 13 residues. Germline V gene lookup returns CDR1 MNHEY and CDR2 SMNVEV (reference sequence). Between the trimmed V and J ends, which lost 6 bases and 6 bases, there was a span of 14 bases. The CDR3 DNA sequence: TGTGCCAGCAGATTGAGGGGGGGACCTGAAGCTTTCTTT. The encoded protein is CASRLRGGPEAFF.

This clonotype was counted ten times or more. V gene TRBV28 combines with J gene TRBJ2-2; tentative D call: TRBD1 (6 bases). Germline V CDR1 and CDR2: MDHEN, SYDVKM. Trimming left V 4 bases short and J 3 bases short, with 15 bases between. The CDR3 length is 16 residues. The CDR3 nucleotides read TGTGCCAGCAGTTCTGAAGACAGGTGGGACACCGGGGAGCTGTTTTTT. It is translated as CASSSEDRWDTGELFF. Full variable domain (missing parts from reference TRBV28 and TRBJ2-2): DVKVTQSSRYLVKRTGEKVFLECVQDMDHENMFWYRQDPGLGLRLIYFSYDVKMKEKGDIPEGYSVSREKKERFSLILESASTNQTSMYLCASSSEDRWDTGELFFGEGSRLTVL.

This clonotype has a count of ten or more. The V call is TRBV20-1, the J call TRBJ2-3; 8 positions agree with TRBD2. V dropped 6 bases and J dropped 4; count of bases not matched to a gene: 6. The CDR3 has 13 amino acids. In germline, CDR1 is DFQATT, CDR2 SNEGSKA (reference sequence). CDR3 residues: CSAPGTRSDTQYF. In DNA, the CDR3 is TGCAGTGCCCCCGGGACTAGGTCAGATACGCAGTATTTT.

The genes are TRBV6-4 and TRBJ2-3; 9 bases are shared with TRBD2. Trimming removed 3 bases from V and 0 bases from J; junction bases left unmatched: 1. This CDR3 has 15 residues. From germline, CDR1 is MRHNA and CDR2 SNTAGT. The CDR3 reads CASSDAGGSTDTQYF. In nucleotides, the CDR3 is TGTGCCAGCAGTGATGCGGGAGGGAGCACAGATACGCAGTATTTT.

This clonotype was seen only once. This may arise from a read error, as a much more abundant clone is one base away. The chain is built from TRBV2 and TRBJ1-2, with D possibly matching TRBD1 (6 bases). Looked up from germline, CDR1 is SNHLY and CDR2 is FYNNEI. CDR3 length: 14 residues. The V gene lost 3 bases and the J gene lost 4 bases, with 12 bases spanning the gap. CDR3 bases: TGTGCCAGCAGTGATGCGGGGGCGGGCTATGGCTACACCTTC. It encodes CASSDAGAGYGYTF.

The V call is TRBV20-1, the J call TRBJ1-1; 8 positions match TRBD1. Germline V gives CDR1 DFQATT, CDR2 SNEGSKA (reference sequence). The V and J ends lost 4 bases and 11 bases, in that order; junction bases with no gene match: 6. There are 11 residues in the CDR3. The CDR3 reads CSANRQGLAFF. The CDR3 DNA reads as TGCAGTGCTAACAGACAGGGGTTGGCTTTCTTT.

This clonotype occurred many times. This sequence joins TRBV20-1 and TRBJ2-7, with unresolved D. V dropped 6 bases and J dropped 2 bases, with 8 bases sitting between them. The CDR3 extends over 11 amino acids. Germline CDR1 reads DFQATT; CDR2 reads SNEGSKA (reference sequence). The CDR3 is CSASGPYEQYF. CDR3 sequence (DNA): TGCAGTGCCTCCGGTCCCTACGAGCAGTACTTC.

This clonotype came up many times. V and J are TRBV30 and TRBJ1-2; 7 positions agree with TRBD1. CDR3 length: 13 amino acids. Germline V CDR1 and CDR2: GTSNPN, SVGIG (reference sequence). J gave up 6 bases and V 4 bases, and 8 bases lay outside the gene matches. The CDR3 sequence: CAWIPDRDHGYTF. The CDR3 DNA reads TGTGCCTGGATCCCCGACAGGGATCATGGCTACACCTTC.

This clonotype was observed many times. The rearrangement links TRBV18 to TRBJ2-5; the match to TRBD2 covers 10 bases. The CDR3 is made up of 15 amino acids. Germline lookup yields CDR1 KGHSH and CDR2 LQKENI. Trimming removed 1 base from V and 3 bases from J; junction bases left unmatched: 2. In nucleotides, the CDR3 is TGTGCCAGCTCACCACAGCTAGCGGGAGAAGAGACCCAGTACTTC. Protein sequence: CASSPQLAGEETQYF. Together with reference TRBV18 and TRBJ2-5, the CDR3 gives the full variable domain: NAGVMQNPRHLVRRRGQEARLRCSPMKGHSHVYWYRQLPEEGLKFMVYLQKENIIDESGMPKERFSAEFPKEGPSILRIQQVVRGDSAAYFCASSPQLAGEETQYFGPGTRLLVL.

This clonotype was detected ten times or more. This chain links TRBV6-1 with TRBJ1-2; the D gene is possibly TRBD1 (5 bases). Germline V gives CDR1 MNHNS, CDR2 SASEGT. Trimming removed 7 bases from V and 6 bases from J, with 27 bases in between. The CDR3 runs to 17 residues. CDR3 in amino acids: CASTEGQGMNAFDGYTF. DNA for the CDR3: TGTGCCAGCACCGAAGGGCAGGGAATGAATGCCTTTGATGGCTACACCTTC.

Ten or more counts support this clonotype. The chain combines TRBV28 with TRBJ2-7; D gene unclear. V lost 7 bases and J 4 bases, leaving 8 bases between the germline ends. The CDR3 spans 11 residues. The germline gives CDR1 MDHEN, CDR2 SYDVKM. CDR3 DNA sequence: TGTGCCAGCACAGCAGAATACGAGCAGTACTTC. The encoded protein is CASTAEYEQYF.

This clonotype was detected a few times. The rearrangement uses TRBV20-1 and TRBJ1-3; D is undetermined. Per the germline V gene, CDR1 is DFQATT and CDR2 is SNEGSKA (reference sequence). Between the trimmed V and J ends, which lost 3 bases and 0 bases, there was a span of 9 bases. CDR3 size: 14 residues. The CDR3 here is CSARVGISGNTIYF. The CDR3 nucleotides are TGCAGTGCTAGGGTCGGGATCTCTGGAAACACCATATATTTT.

This clonotype was picked up many times. The chain recombines TRBV15 with TRBJ1-4, with D uncertain. Germline V gene data show CDR1 as LNHNV and CDR2 as YYDKDF (reference sequence). Trimming pared 0 bases from V and 8 bases from J, leaving 10 bases between. The CDR3 spans 14 residues. The CDR3 bases are TGTGCCACCAGCAGAGACGGGGTAGGAGAAAAACTGTTTTTT. It is translated as CATSRDGVGEKLFF. The whole variable domain, filled in from reference TRBV15 and TRBJ1-4, reads DAMVIQNPRYQVTQFGKPVTLSCSQTLNHNVMYWYQQKSSQAPKLLFHYYDKDFNNEADTPDNFQSRRPNTSFCFLDIRSPGLGDTAMYLCATSRDGVGEKLFFGSGTQLSVL.

In this sample, this clonotype turned up many times. The chain is built from TRBV20-1 and TRBJ1-4, with a tentative D call TRBD1 (5 bases). V gave up 5 bases and J gave up 8 bases, with 24 bases separating them. This CDR3 is built from 16 residues. Germline V gene sequence: CDR1 DFQATT, CDR2 SNEGSKA (reference sequence). This chain's CDR3 is CSAGGDGDPTGEKLFF. CDR3 DNA: TGCAGTGCTGGAGGGGATGGGGACCCCACTGGGGAAAAACTGTTTTTT.

CDR3 in amino acids: CASSVELAAGELFF. DNA for the CDR3: TGTGCCAGCAGCGTAGAATTAGCCGCGGGGGAGCTGTTTTTT. J is TRBJ2-2 and V is TRBV9; D remains ambiguous. From germline, CDR1 is SGDLS and CDR2 YYNGEE. The ends were cut back, 0 bases at V and 8 bases at J, with 11 bases in the middle. The CDR3 spans 14 residues.

This clonotype was counted ten times or more. This chain links TRBV7-2 with TRBJ2-3; 7 bases fit TRBD2. This CDR3 spans 14 amino acids. Germline CDR1 SGHTA, CDR2 FQGNSA. The J segment lost 4 bases and the V segment lost 3 bases, leaving 4 bases of the junction unmatched. The CDR3 nucleotides are TGTGCCAGCAGCTTGGGCGGGAGTGCAGATACGCAGTATTTT. Its protein product is CASSLGGSADTQYF.

This clonotype showed up just once. The genes are TRBV15 and TRBJ1-2; possibly TRBD1 for D (6 bases). V lost 0 bases to trimming and J lost 12 bases, with 20 bases between them. The CDR3 length is 15 residues. The germline V gene has CDR1 LNHNV and CDR2 YYDKDF (reference sequence). The CDR3 is CATSRDKAAGAIHTF. CDR3 coding DNA: TGTGCCACCAGCAGAGATAAAGCGGCGGGGGCGATCCACACCTTC.